This T cell receptor (beta chain) appears in the sequencing data of a study of Ad26.COV2.S vaccination and SARS-CoV-2 variants. Study outcomes and limitations: There was a possibility that the TCR breadth and depth analyses underestimated total T cell responses.

Treatment noted: roughly 18 received Ad26.COV2.S at low or high dose, single or two shots; about five received placebo; per-sample allocation not given. Sampling was done on day 63 after the first vaccine or placebo injection. Data came from immunoSEQ multiplex PCR; TCRdb stores just in-frame clones and leaves some out. This sample has about 480,000 clones, with 70% to 90% found just once. The CDR3 extends over 14 amino acids. The V gene end was trimmed by 7 bases and the J gene end by 4 bases; junction bases not matched to a gene: 9. Germline CDR1 LNHDA, CDR2 SQIVND (reference sequence). A note on this clone: Antigen: not known.

This TCR was sampled from a person aged 18-60 years who received the Ad26.COV2.S COVID-19 vaccine or a placebo. The chain combines TRBV19 with TRBJ1-1; 7 nucleotides agree with TRBD1. The sequenced sample was peripheral blood, obtained in a trial of Ad26.COV2.S vaccine versus placebo. The CDR3 bases are TGTGCCAGTACCTACTTCGACAGGGCCACTGAAGCTTTCTTT. Translating it yields CASTYFDRATEAFF.